This TCR beta chain came from a study of blood T cell repertoires in COVID-19. Turning to the study itself: Sites across the United States, Italy and Spain contributed samples from acute and convalescent COVID-19.

Germline V gene sequence: CDR1 SGDLS, CDR2 YYNGEE. Trimming at V came to 4 bases and at J to 0 bases, leaving 14 bases not matched to a gene. CDR3 length: 18 residues. Seattle participants joined during active infection and were tracked over time. Assay: immunoSEQ multiplex PCR; the TCRdb copy retains only in-frame clones and omits some. The sample has around 400,000 clones, approximately 89% seen once. The specimen was peripheral blood. The sequence came from a woman aged 25 to 45 with COVID-19, enrolled during active disease. The V call is TRBV9, the J call TRBJ2-3, with 7 bases fitting TRBD2. For the CDR3, the DNA is TGTGCCAGCAGCACGTCTTTTAACGGGAGGCTGAGCACAGATACGCAGTATTTT. Translation: CASSTSFNGRLSTDTQYF.